The T cell receptor beta chain under discussion was sequenced for a study of human T cells and chemical hapten exposure. The time point denotes: patch test 1, 2 weeks after DPC sensitization. Treatment defined: therapeutic diphenylcyclopropenone sensitization with weekly scalp DPC. TCRdb analysed the RACE reads with MiXCR anew, one entry per CDR3 protein. The table lists 180,000 or so distinct CDR3 sequences, more than 14% of them singletons. The CDR3 totals 15 residues. V was pared by 5 bases and J by 0 bases, with 14 bases between. This receptor was obtained from a woman in her twenties or thirties with alopecia areata. Some clones in this sample may be carry-over from other donors' samples. The chain links TRBV12-3 or TRBV12-4 to TRBJ2-7, with D perhaps TRBD2 (7 bases). The sample in question was whole blood, obtained in connection with sensitization to the hapten diphenylcyclopropenone (DPC). The CDR3 is CASSLGGQLSYEQYF. The CDR3 nucleotides read TGTGCCAGCAGTCTCGGGGGGCAGCTCTCCTACGAGCAGTACTTC.